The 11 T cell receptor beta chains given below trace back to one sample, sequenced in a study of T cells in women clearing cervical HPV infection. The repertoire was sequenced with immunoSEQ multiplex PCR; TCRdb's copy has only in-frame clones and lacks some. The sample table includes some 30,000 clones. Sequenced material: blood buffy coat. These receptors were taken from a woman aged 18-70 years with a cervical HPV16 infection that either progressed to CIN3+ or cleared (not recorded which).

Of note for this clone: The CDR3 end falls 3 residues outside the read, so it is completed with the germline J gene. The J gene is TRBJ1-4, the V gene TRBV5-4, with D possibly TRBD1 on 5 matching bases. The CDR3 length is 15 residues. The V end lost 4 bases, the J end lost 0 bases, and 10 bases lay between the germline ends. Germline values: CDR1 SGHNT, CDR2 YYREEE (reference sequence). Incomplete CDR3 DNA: TGTGCCAGCAGCGCGGACACGGCAACTAATGAAAAA. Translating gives CASSADTATNEK. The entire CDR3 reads CASSADTATNEKLFF. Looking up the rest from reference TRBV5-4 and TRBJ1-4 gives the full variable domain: ETGVTQSPTHLIKTRGQQVTLRCSSQSGHNTVSWYQQALGQGPQFIFQYYREEENGRGNFPPRFSGLQFPNYSSELNVNALELDDSALYLCASSADTATNEKLFFGSGTQLSVL.

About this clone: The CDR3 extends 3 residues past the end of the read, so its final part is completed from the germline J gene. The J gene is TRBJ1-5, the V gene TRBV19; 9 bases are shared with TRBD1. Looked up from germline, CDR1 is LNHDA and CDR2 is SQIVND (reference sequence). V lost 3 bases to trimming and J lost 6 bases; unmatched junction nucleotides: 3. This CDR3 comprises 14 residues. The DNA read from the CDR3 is TGTGCCAGTAGTATTGGGACAGGGAGTCAGCCC. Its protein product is CASSIGTGSQP. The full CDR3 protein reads CASSIGTGSQPQHF.

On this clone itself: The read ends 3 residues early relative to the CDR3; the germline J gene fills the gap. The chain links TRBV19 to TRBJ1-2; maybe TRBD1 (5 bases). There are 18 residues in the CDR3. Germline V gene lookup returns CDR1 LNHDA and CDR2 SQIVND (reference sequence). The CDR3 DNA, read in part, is TGTGCCAGTAGTAGGCGGACTAGCGGGGGGGTCAGCTCCTACGAC. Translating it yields CASSRRTSGGVSSYD. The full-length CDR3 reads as CASSRRTSGGVSSYDYTF.

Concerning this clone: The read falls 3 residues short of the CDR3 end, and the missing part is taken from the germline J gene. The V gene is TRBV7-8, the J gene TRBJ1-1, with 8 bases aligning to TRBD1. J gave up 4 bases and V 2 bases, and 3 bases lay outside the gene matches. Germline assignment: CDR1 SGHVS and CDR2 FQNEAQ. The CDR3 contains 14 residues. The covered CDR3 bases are TGTGCCAGCAGCTTACAGGGGGCCGGCACTGAA. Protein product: CASSLQGAGTE. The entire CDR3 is CASSLQGAGTEAFF.

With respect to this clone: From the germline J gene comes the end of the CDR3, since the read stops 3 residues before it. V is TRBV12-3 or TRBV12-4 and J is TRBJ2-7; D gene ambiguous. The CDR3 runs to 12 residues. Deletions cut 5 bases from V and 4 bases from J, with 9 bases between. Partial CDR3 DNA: TGTGCCAGCAGTCAGGCCTCTTACGAG. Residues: CASSQASYE. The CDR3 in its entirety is CASSQASYEQYF.

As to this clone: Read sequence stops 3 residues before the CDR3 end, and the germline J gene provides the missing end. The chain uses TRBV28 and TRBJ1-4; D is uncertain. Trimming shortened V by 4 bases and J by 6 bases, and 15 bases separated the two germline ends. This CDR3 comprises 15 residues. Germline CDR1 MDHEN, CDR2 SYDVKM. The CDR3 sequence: CASSSPTAGDEKLFF. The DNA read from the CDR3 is TGTGCCAGCAGTTCTCCGACGGCGGGAGATGAAAAA.

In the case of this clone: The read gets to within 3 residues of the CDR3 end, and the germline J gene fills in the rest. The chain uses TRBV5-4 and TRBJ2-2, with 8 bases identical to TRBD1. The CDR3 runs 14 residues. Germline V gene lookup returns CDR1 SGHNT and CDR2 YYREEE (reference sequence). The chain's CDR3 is CASSSHRGDEKLFF. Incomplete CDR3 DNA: TGTGCCAGCAGCTCTCACAGGGGGGATGAAAAG.

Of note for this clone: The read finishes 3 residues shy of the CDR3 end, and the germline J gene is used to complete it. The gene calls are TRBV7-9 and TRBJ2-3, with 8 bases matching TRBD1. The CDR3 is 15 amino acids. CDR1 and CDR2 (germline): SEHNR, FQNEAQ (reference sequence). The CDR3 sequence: CASSLASGGDQPQYF. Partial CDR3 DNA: TGTGCCAGCAGCTTAGCGTCAGGGGGCGATCAGCCG.

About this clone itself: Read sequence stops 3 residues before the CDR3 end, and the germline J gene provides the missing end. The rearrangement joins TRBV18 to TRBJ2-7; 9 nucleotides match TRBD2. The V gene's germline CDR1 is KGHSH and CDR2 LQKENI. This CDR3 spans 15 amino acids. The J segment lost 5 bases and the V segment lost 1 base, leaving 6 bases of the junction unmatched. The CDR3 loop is CASSPRSGGNDEQYF. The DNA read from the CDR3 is TGTGCCAGCTCACCACGGAGCGGGGGGAATGACGAG. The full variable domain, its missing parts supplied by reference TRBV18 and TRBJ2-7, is NAGVMQNPRHLVRRRGQEARLRCSPMKGHSHVYWYRQLPEEGLKFMVYLQKENIIDESGMPKERFSAEFPKEGPSILRIQQVVRGDSAAYFCASSPRSGGNDEQYFGPGTRLTVT.

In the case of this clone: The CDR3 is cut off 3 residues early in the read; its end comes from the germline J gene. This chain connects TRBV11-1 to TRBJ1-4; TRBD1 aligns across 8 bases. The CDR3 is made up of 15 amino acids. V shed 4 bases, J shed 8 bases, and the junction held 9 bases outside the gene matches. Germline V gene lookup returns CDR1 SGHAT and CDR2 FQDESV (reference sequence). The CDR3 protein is CASSSGTGVREKLFF. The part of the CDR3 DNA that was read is TGTGCCAGCAGCTCCGGGACAGGCGTTCGGGAAAAA.

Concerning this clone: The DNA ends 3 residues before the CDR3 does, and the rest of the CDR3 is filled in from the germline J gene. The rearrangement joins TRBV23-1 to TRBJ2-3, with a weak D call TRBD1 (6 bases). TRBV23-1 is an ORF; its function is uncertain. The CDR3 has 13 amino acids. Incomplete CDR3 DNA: TGCGCCAGCAGTATAGATCCAGGACAGCCG. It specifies CASSIDPGQP. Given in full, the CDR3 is CASSIDPGQPQYF.